These 26 T cell receptor beta chains were all obtained from the same sample, sequenced in a study of cytomegalovirus exposure and HLA in healthy donors. The study ran its PCR with 60 Vbeta and 13 Jbeta primers. Measured with immunoSEQ multiplex PCR; TCRdb has only the in-frame clones, and not every one. The table has about 170,000 clones, 70% to 90% seen once. The sample consisted of PBMCs. Source of these receptors: a man younger than 40 in good health and CMV-seropositive.

The CDR3 nucleotides are TGTGCCAGCACTACGGGACAGTTCACCTACGAGCAGTACTTC. It encodes CASTTGQFTYEQYF. The chain couples TRBV28 to TRBJ2-7; 7 bases match TRBD1. With 7 bases clipped from V and 2 bases from J, the junction kept 8 bases outside the gene matches. Germline lookup yields CDR1 MDHEN and CDR2 SYDVKM. There are 14 residues in the CDR3.

The chain recombines TRBV30 with TRBJ2-1; D may be TRBD1 (6 bases). The length of the CDR3 is 13 residues. Trimming took off 4 bases at V and 6 bases at J, with 13 bases between the two ends. CDR1 GTSNPN and CDR2 SVGIG come from the germline V gene (reference sequence). The CDR3 loop reads CAWTQGSLNEQFF. The CDR3 DNA reads as TGTGCCTGGACTCAGGGGAGCCTCAATGAGCAGTTCTTC. The complete variable domain, with remaining parts taken from reference TRBV30 and TRBJ2-1, reads SQTIHQWPATLVQPVGSPLSLECTVEGTSNPNLYWYRQAAGRGLQLLFYSVGIGQISSEVPQNLSASRPQDRQFILSSKKLLLSDSGFYLCAWTQGSLNEQFFGPGTRLTVL.

This clone appeared a single time. The rearrangement uses TRBV15 and TRBJ1-2, with D possibly matching TRBD1 (5 bases). The V and J ends lost 0 bases and 8 bases respectively, with 22 bases between them. This CDR3 has 17 amino acids. Germline loops: CDR1 LNHNV, CDR2 YYDKDF (reference sequence). The CDR3 is CATSREGQGIKVGGYTF. The CDR3 coding sequence is TGTGCCACCAGCAGAGAAGGTCAGGGAATTAAGGTGGGCGGCTACACCTTC.

CDR3 DNA: TGTGCCAGCAGCCTGACAGGGGGCGCCTTTGAAAAACTGTTTTTT. This encodes CASSLTGGAFEKLFF. The gene calls are TRBV21-1 and TRBJ1-4; the D segment call TRBD1 is taken from the table without a DNA check. TRBV21-1 is a listed pseudogene. This CDR3 is built from 15 residues.

This chain links TRBV20-1 with TRBJ1-3; D is unresolved. In germline, CDR1 is DFQATT, CDR2 SNEGSKA (reference sequence). The CDR3 runs to 11 residues. Trimming left V 6 bases short and J 5 bases short, with 8 bases between. CDR3 nucleotide sequence: TGCAGTGCCACCGCGAGAAACACCATATATTTT. Protein: CSATARNTIYF.

This rearrangement joins TRBV7-2 to TRBJ1-1; unclear D gene. The CDR3 covers 12 residues. Trimming took 2 bases from V and 4 from J, leaving 5 bases between them. Germline assignment: CDR1 SGHTA and CDR2 FQGNSA. CDR3 in DNA: TGTGCCAGCAGCTTACCCGGCACTGAAGCTTTCTTT. Encoded protein: CASSLPGTEAFF. The entire variable domain, with the rest obtained from reference TRBV7-2 and TRBJ1-1, is as follows: GAGVSQSPSNKVTEKGKDVELRCDPISGHTALYWYRQSLGQGLEFLIYFQGNSAPDKSGLPSDRFSAERTGGSVSTLTIQRTQQEDSAVYLCASSLPGTEAFFGQGTRLTVV.

J is TRBJ1-2 and V is TRBV29-1; 10 nucleotides agree with TRBD1. This CDR3 is 13 amino acids long. Germline-derived CDR1 and CDR2 are SQVTM and ANQGSEA. Trimming took 4 bases from V and 8 from J; bases not matched to a gene: 7. For the CDR3, the DNA is TGCAGCGTTGCGGGACAGGGGACCAGCGGCTACACCTTC. This sequence encodes CSVAGQGTSGYTF. Variable domain in full (rest from reference TRBV29-1 and TRBJ1-2): SAVISQKPSRDICQRGTSLTIQCQVDSQVTMMFWYRQQPGQSLTLIATANQGSEATYESGFVIDKFPISRPNLTFSTLTVSNMSPEDSSIYLCSVAGQGTSGYTFGSGTRLTVV.

In its sample, this clone was seen a few times. The V call is TRBV11-1, the J call TRBJ2-1; D may be TRBD2 (5 bases). The CDR3 loop spans 12 amino acids. V was trimmed by 1 base and J by 15 bases, leaving 13 bases between them. Per the germline V gene, CDR1 is SGHAT and CDR2 is FQDESV (reference sequence). The DNA for the CDR3 is TGTGCCAGCAGCTTAGATGGGGAGAAACTGTTCTTC. It codes for CASSLDGEKLFF.

The chain is built from TRBV29-1 and TRBJ2-2, with TRBD1 identical over 7 bases. The germline gives CDR1 SQVTM, CDR2 ANQGSEA. With 6 bases clipped from V and 5 bases from J, the junction kept 3 bases outside the gene matches. The CDR3 is made up of 12 amino acids. CDR3: CSVLTGTGELFF. CDR3 sequence (DNA): TGCAGCGTCCTGACAGGGACCGGGGAGCTGTTTTTT.

The V call is TRBV7-6, the J call TRBJ2-5; unclear D gene. Near its end, the DNA agrees better with TRBJ2-7, so the J call may be wrong. The CDR3 loop spans 15 amino acids. Germline-derived CDR1 and CDR2 are SGHVS and FNYEAQ. CDR3 DNA sequence: TGTGCCAGCAGCTTAGCGGGCAGATCAACCTACGAGCAGTACTTC. This codes for CASSLAGRSTYEQYF.

V gene TRBV30 combines with J gene TRBJ1-5; TRBD1 agrees at 8 bases. Germline-derived CDR1 and CDR2 are GTSNPN and SVGIG (reference sequence). The V gene end was trimmed by 3 bases and the J gene end by 2 bases; junction bases not matched to a gene: 12. This CDR3 region has 17 residues. CDR3 residues: CAWRDKQGAPGNQPQHF. For the CDR3, the DNA is TGTGCCTGGAGGGATAAGCAGGGGGCTCCGGGCAATCAGCCCCAGCATTTT.

V and J are TRBV5-1 and TRBJ2-5; D call uncertain. This CDR3 comprises 13 residues. V was clipped by 4 bases and J by 1 base, with 8 bases between them. The germline V gene encodes CDR1 SGHRS and CDR2 YFSETQ. The CDR3 region is CASSREVQETQYF. CDR3 nucleotide sequence: TGCGCCAGCAGCCGAGAAGTCCAAGAGACCCAGTACTTC.

The V call is TRBV5-1, the J call TRBJ1-5, with 8 positions matching TRBD1. CDR3 size: 18 residues. Germline loops: CDR1 SGHRS, CDR2 YFSETQ. Trimming at V came to 4 bases and at J to 0 bases, leaving 12 bases not matched to a gene. The CDR3 DNA reads as TGCGCCAGCAGCATGGCCGCAGGGGGCCATTTTAGCAATCAGCCCCAGCATTTT. This encodes CASSMAAGGHFSNQPQHF.

The chain combines TRBV4-2 with TRBJ1-3; tentatively, D is TRBD1 (5 bases). Trimming took off 0 bases at V and 2 bases at J, with 14 bases between the two ends. Germline V gives CDR1 LGHNA, CDR2 YNFKEQ. The CDR3 runs to 17 residues. The CDR3 DNA is TGTGCCAGCAGCCAAGATCCGAGGGCGGGGGCTGGAAACACCATATATTTT. Amino acids: CASSQDPRAGAGNTIYF.

This rearrangement joins TRBV6-6 to TRBJ2-5, with 9 bases aligning to TRBD1. This CDR3 contains 15 residues. V lost 4 bases, J lost 5 bases, and 8 bases stayed unmatched. Germline lookup yields CDR1 MNHNY and CDR2 SVGAGI (reference sequence). CDR3 coding DNA: TGTGCCAGCAGTTCGACCGGGACAGGGAGGGAGACCCAGTACTTC. Translated, it gives CASSSTGTGRETQYF.

The chain uses TRBV7-3 and TRBJ2-7, with 7 bases aligning to TRBD2. The CDR3 has 14 residues. Looked up from germline, CDR1 is SGHTA and CDR2 is FQGTGA. Trimming took 2 bases from V and 6 from J; bases not matched to a gene: 7. The CDR3 region is CASSLLGGSGEQYF. CDR3 DNA sequence: TGTGCCAGCAGCTTATTGGGCGGGAGTGGCGAGCAGTACTTC.

The genes are TRBV7-9 and TRBJ1-2, with D hard to call. This CDR3 has 13 residues. CDR1 and CDR2 from the germline V gene are SEHNR and FQNEAQ (reference sequence). Trimming stripped 4 bases from V and 4 bases from J, with 10 bases between. Written as DNA, the CDR3 is TGTGCCAGCAGCTCACGTCGGGGCTATGGCTACACCTTC. Translated, it gives CASSSRRGYGYTF.

The genes are TRBV18 and TRBJ2-2; D gene unclear. Germline V lookup: CDR1 KGHSH, CDR2 LQKENI. V lost 3 bases and J lost 1, with 9 bases in between. This CDR3 spans 15 amino acids. The CDR3 nucleotides are TGTGCCAGCTCACCCAGTCGAATGAACACCGGGGAGCTGTTTTTT. This gives the protein CASSPSRMNTGELFF. Variable domain in full (rest from reference TRBV18 and TRBJ2-2): NAGVMQNPRHLVRRRGQEARLRCSPMKGHSHVYWYRQLPEEGLKFMVYLQKENIIDESGMPKERFSAEFPKEGPSILRIQQVVRGDSAAYFCASSPSRMNTGELFFGEGSRLTVL.

The rearrangement uses TRBV2 and TRBJ1-1; 7 bases agree with TRBD1. The trim removed 1 base at V and 3 bases at J, leaving 2 bases unmatched. CDR3 size: 14 residues. Germline lookup yields CDR1 SNHLY and CDR2 FYNNEI. CDR3 in DNA: TGTGCCAGCAGTGAAGAGGGACAGTACACTGAAGCTTTCTTT. Translated, it gives CASSEEGQYTEAFF.

The chain combines TRBV4-2 with TRBJ2-5, with D uncertain. The CDR3 loop spans 17 amino acids. The germline V gene encodes CDR1 LGHNA and CDR2 YNFKEQ. The V gene lost 0 bases and the J gene lost 6 bases, with 20 bases spanning the gap. The CDR3 loop is CASSQEALGLSFKTQYF. The CDR3 DNA reads as TGTGCCAGCAGCCAAGAAGCTCTGGGCCTATCTTTCAAGACCCAGTACTTC.

The CDR3 bases are TGTGCCAGCAGTGACCCTATGGCTCTCTGGCGGGAGGGTTACAATGAGCAGTTCTTC. Translated, it gives CASSDPMALWREGYNEQFF. V gene TRBV6-4 combines with J gene TRBJ2-1, with 9 bases lining up with TRBD2. Trimming cost V 2 bases and J 4 bases; bases outside gene matches: 15. The CDR3 runs to 19 residues. CDR1 MRHNA and CDR2 SNTAGT come from the germline V gene.

The chain employs TRBV6-5 and TRBJ1-2, with 8 bases lining up with TRBD1. V shed 3 bases and J 8 bases; nucleotides not matched to a gene: 5. The CDR3 is 13 amino acids. Germline CDR1 reads MNHEY; CDR2 reads SVGAGI. Written as DNA, the CDR3 is TGTGCCAGCAGTTATGGCCAGGGGGCGGGCTACACCTTC. This codes for CASSYGQGAGYTF.

The V and J genes are TRBV7-5 and TRBJ1-3. TRBV7-5 corresponds to a pseudogene. The CDR3 is 16 amino acids. The CDR3, as DNA: TGTGCCAGAAGCTTAGGCGGGGGAGTAGGTGGAAACACCATATATTTT. This encodes CARSLGGGVGGNTIYF.

The chain recombines TRBV18 with TRBJ2-1; TRBD2 aligns across 9 bases. This CDR3 is 14 amino acids long. Germline lookup yields CDR1 KGHSH and CDR2 LQKENI. Losses at the gene ends were 6 bases for V and 8 bases for J; bases not matched to a gene: 8. CDR3 DNA: TGTGCCAGCTCGCGGCGGGAGGGCCGCGATGAGCAGTTCTTC. It encodes CASSRREGRDEQFF.

The chain uses TRBV6-1 and TRBJ1-5; D might be TRBD1 (5 bases). Germline V gene lookup returns CDR1 MNHNS and CDR2 SASEGT. Trimming removed 5 bases from V and 9 bases from J, with 17 bases in between. This CDR3 has 14 residues. The CDR3 spells CASSPGHGGGPQHF. The CDR3 region has the DNA TGTGCCAGCAGTCCGGGTCACGGCGGGGGGCCCCAGCATTTT.

This chain uses TRBV14 with TRBJ1-1; D ambiguous. The CDR3 has 15 residues. V was trimmed by 1 base and J by 1 base, leaving 10 bases between them. From germline, CDR1 is SGHDN and CDR2 FVKESK. In DNA, the CDR3 is TGTGCCAGCAGCCAAGCCCTTAGGAGGAACACTGAAGCTTTCTTT. This translates into CASSQALRRNTEAFF.